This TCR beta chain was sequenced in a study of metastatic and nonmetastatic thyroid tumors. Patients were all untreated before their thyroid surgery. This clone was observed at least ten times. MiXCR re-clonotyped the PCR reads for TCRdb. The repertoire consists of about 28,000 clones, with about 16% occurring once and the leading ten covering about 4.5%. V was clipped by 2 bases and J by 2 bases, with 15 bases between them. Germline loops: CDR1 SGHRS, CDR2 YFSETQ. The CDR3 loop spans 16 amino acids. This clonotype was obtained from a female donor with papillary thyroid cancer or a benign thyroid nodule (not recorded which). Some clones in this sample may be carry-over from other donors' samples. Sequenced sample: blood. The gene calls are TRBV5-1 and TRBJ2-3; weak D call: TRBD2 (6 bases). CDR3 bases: TGCGCCAGCAGCTTTCGGGCGGAGGGGCTCACAGATACGCAGTATTTT. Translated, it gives CASSFRAEGLTDTQYF.